This TCR beta chain was obtained from a study of early T cells in non-severe SARS-CoV-2 infection. General study results and limits: Anti-spike CD8 responses were favored by VDJdb matching, which missed private and CD4 specificities.

The CDR3 is 13 residues long. Germline V gene lookup returns CDR1 MDHEN and CDR2 SYDVKM. J gave up 13 bases and V 3 bases, and 8 bases lay outside the gene matches. This clonotype was counted only a few times. Its antigen remains unidentified. Researchers tagged individual cDNA molecules with unique molecular identifiers. TCRdb recomputed calls from the 5' RACE reads with MiXCR, one row per CDR3 protein. The sample lists tens of thousands of distinct CDR3 sequences, roughly an eighth seen once, with roughly 5.3% in the top ten. The specimen sequenced was whole blood. The chain couples TRBV28 to TRBJ2-1; 8 bases agree with TRBD2. This TCR came from an adult who was a healthcare worker with PCR-confirmed SARS-CoV-2 infection or an uninfected control (not recorded which). Written as DNA, the CDR3 is TGTGCCAGCAGTTTCGGCGGGGGGACGGTACAGTTCTTC. This encodes CASSFGGGTVQFF.